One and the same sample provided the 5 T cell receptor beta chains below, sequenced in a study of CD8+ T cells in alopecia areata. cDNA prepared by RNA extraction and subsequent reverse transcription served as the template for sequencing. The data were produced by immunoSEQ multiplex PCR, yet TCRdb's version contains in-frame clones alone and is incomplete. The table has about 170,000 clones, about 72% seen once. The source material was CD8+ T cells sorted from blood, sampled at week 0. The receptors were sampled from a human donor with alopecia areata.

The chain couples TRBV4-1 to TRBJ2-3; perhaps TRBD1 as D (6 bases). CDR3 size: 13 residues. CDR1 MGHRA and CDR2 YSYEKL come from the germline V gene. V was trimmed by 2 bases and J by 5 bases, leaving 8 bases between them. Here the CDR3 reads CASSQRGLDTQYF. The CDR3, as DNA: TGCGCCAGCAGCCAAAGGGGGTTAGATACGCAGTATTTT.

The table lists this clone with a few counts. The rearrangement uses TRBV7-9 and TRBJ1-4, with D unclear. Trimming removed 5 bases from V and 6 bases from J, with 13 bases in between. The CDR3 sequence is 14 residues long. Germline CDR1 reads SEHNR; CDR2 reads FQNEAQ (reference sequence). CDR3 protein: CASSPDMDDEKLFF. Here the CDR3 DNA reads TGTGCCAGCAGCCCTGACATGGACGATGAAAAACTGTTTTTT.

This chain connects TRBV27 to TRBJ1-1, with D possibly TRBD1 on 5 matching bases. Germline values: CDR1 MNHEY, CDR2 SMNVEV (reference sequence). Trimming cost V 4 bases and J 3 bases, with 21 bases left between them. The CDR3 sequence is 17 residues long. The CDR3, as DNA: TGTGCCAGCAGTTCCGCGGACGGTTATCTAGGGGACACTGAAGCTTTCTTT. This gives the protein CASSSADGYLGDTEAFF.

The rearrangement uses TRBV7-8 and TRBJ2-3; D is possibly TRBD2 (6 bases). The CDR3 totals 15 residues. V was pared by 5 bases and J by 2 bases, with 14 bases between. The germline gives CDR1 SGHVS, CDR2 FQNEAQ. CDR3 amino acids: CASSPGLWATDTQYF. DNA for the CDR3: TGTGCCAGCAGCCCTGGACTATGGGCCACAGATACGCAGTATTTT.

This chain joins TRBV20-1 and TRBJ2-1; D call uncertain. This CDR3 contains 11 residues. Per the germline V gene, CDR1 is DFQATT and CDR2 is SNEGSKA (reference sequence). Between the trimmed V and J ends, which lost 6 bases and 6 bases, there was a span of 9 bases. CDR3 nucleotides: TGCAGTGCAACCTCAGTCAATGAGCAGTTCTTC. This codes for CSATSVNEQFF.